Following are 22 T cell receptor beta chains from one sample sequenced in a study of CD8 T cells in ankylosing spondylitis. TCRdb recomputed calls from the 5' RACE reads with MiXCR, one row per CDR3 protein. Altogether fewer than 750,000 distinct CDR3 sequences are present, roughly 20% being singletons, with the ten largest covering roughly a fifth. No antigen has been assigned to these receptors. The study's findings and limits: Seemingly distinctive of ankylosing spondylitis blood was a TCR beta motif formed by eight highly homologous variants.

Input material: blood, either unsorted or a sorted T cell fraction (not recorded which). Receptor source: a male donor with ankylosing spondylitis.

The chain combines TRBV7-9 with TRBJ1-2, with TRBD1 identical over 8 bases. Germline V gives CDR1 SEHNR, CDR2 FQNEAQ (reference sequence). Trimming removed 4 bases from V and 1 base from J; junction bases left unmatched: 8. There are 16 residues in the CDR3. The chain's CDR3 is CASSSSRQGINYGYTF. The CDR3 DNA is TGTGCCAGCAGCTCCAGCAGACAGGGGATTAACTATGGCTACACCTTC.

In the case of this clonotype: A read error may account for a junction end that differs from germline. The J gene is TRBJ2-5, the V gene TRBV12-3 or TRBV12-4, with 10 bases lining up with TRBD2. CDR3 length equals 15 residues. The CDR3 region has the DNA TGTGCCAACAGTGCATGGACTAGCGGCCAAGAGACCCAGTACTTC. Its protein product is CANSAWTSGQETQYF.

V and J are TRBV20-1 and TRBJ2-7; tentative D call: TRBD2 (6 bases). This CDR3 contains 15 residues. V was pared by 6 bases and J by 0 bases, with 18 bases between. Germline values: CDR1 DFQATT, CDR2 SNEGSKA (reference sequence). The CDR3 nucleotides read TGCAGTGCCATAATGACTAGTGGAAGCTCCTACGAGCAGTACTTC. Encoded protein: CSAIMTSGSSYEQYF.

In this sample, this clonotype turned up a few times. The gene calls are TRBV10-3 and TRBJ2-3; 13 bases map to TRBD2. Germline V lookup: CDR1 ENHRY, CDR2 SYGVKD. CDR3 length equals 14 residues. Trimming at V came to 10 bases and at J to 6 bases, leaving 7 bases not matched to a gene. CDR3 amino acids: CARPGLAGLDTQYF. The CDR3 DNA sequence: TGTGCCAGACCGGGACTAGCGGGATTGGATACGCAGTATTTT.

This clonotype was detected ten times or more. This chain links TRBV5-1 with TRBJ2-3; weak D call: TRBD1 (6 bases). The V end lost 5 bases, the J end lost 5 bases, and 12 bases lay between the germline ends. Germline CDR1 and CDR2: SGHRS and YFSETQ. This CDR3 contains 13 residues. The CDR3 DNA is TGCGCCAGCAGGTCTCCAGGGGTAGATACGCAGTATTTT. This sequence encodes CASRSPGVDTQYF.

The J gene is TRBJ2-7, the V gene TRBV15; 12 bases are shared with TRBD1. The CDR3 is made up of 14 amino acids. Germline CDR1 LNHNV, CDR2 YYDKDF (reference sequence). The V segment lost 5 bases and the J segment 6 bases; nucleotides outside the gene matches: 5. CDR3 DNA sequence: TGTGCCACCAGCCCTGGGACAGGGGGCACCGAGCAGTACTTC. This encodes CATSPGTGGTEQYF.

This clonotype was found a few times. The chain joins TRBV5-1 to TRBJ1-1; D remains unclear. Deletions cut 0 bases from V and 6 bases from J, with 12 bases between. The CDR3 sequence is 14 residues long. Per germline, CDR1 SGHRS and CDR2 YFSETQ. The CDR3 coding sequence is TGCGCCAGCAGCTTGGCCCCCCAGTGGGCTGAAGCTTTCTTT. The encoded protein is CASSLAPQWAEAFF.

This clonotype turned up a few times. The rearrangement uses TRBV29-1 and TRBJ1-1; 10 positions match TRBD1. From germline, CDR1 is SQVTM and CDR2 ANQGSEA. The CDR3 sequence is 14 residues long. The V segment lost 6 bases and the J segment 0 bases; nucleotides outside the gene matches: 4. CDR3: CSVGQGDLNTEAFF. CDR3 sequence (DNA): TGCAGCGTCGGACAGGGGGATCTGAACACTGAAGCTTTCTTT.

This clonotype showed up just a few times. CDR3 loop: CASSLFRSGRVNEQFF. Written as DNA, the CDR3 is TGTGCCAGCAGTTTGTTTCGTAGCGGGAGGGTCAATGAGCAGTTCTTC. V is TRBV28 and J is TRBJ2-1; 11 bases match TRBD2. V lost 3 bases and J lost 6; bases outside the gene matches: 7. This CDR3 region has 16 residues. CDR1 and CDR2 (germline): MDHEN, SYDVKM.

This clonotype was observed a few times. The chain has TRBV12-3 or TRBV12-4 and TRBJ2-2; a possible D gene is TRBD1 (6 bases). CDR3 length: 16 residues. The ends were cut back, 6 bases at V and 3 bases at J, with 17 bases in the middle. The CDR3 nucleotides read TGTGCCAGCAGCCAACCCCCGGGACACTACACCGGGGAGCTGTTTTTT. The encoded protein is CASSQPPGHYTGELFF.

Only a few counts were recorded for this clonotype. J is TRBJ2-3 and V is TRBV25-1, with D possibly matching TRBD1 (5 bases). Germline-derived CDR1 and CDR2 are MGHDK and SYGVNS. The CDR3 has 15 residues. V lost 2 bases and J 6 bases, leaving 15 bases between the germline ends. As DNA, the CDR3 is TGTGCCAGCAGTGAAAGAAGGGGTTCAATTGATACGCAGTATTTT. As protein: CASSERRGSIDTQYF.

This sequence joins TRBV6-5 and TRBJ2-1; D may match TRBD1 or TRBD2 (5 bases each). V lost 2 bases and J 4 bases, leaving 12 bases between the germline ends. The CDR3 runs 15 residues. Germline CDR1 reads MNHEY; CDR2 reads SVGAGI. The CDR3 region has the DNA TGTGCCAGCAGTTACGGGGCGGGCCAGTACAATGAGCAGTTCTTC. This translates into CASSYGAGQYNEQFF.

This clonotype was detected only a few times. This chain joins TRBV24-1 and TRBJ2-3; 8 nucleotides align to TRBD2. The CDR3 runs to 18 residues. Germline V gene data show CDR1 as KGHDR and CDR2 as SFDVKD. V shed 1 base, J shed 6 bases, and the junction held 14 bases outside the gene matches. CDR3 sequence (DNA): TGTGCCACCAGTGATTTATCGGATCCGGGAGGGCCCGGGGATACGCAGTATTTT. Protein: CATSDLSDPGGPGDTQYF.

The V gene is TRBV12-3 or TRBV12-4, the J gene TRBJ1-4; 8 bases align to TRBD1. V gave up 5 bases and J gave up 8 bases; unmatched junction bases: 10. The CDR3 contains 15 residues. The CDR3 DNA reads TGTGCCAGCAGTCCAAGGACAGGGAACGAGGAAAAACTGTTTTTT. It specifies CASSPRTGNEEKLFF.

This clonotype was detected only a few times. The CDR3 spells CASSLQGAARNEKLFF. CDR3 sequence (DNA): TGCGCCAGCAGCTTGCAGGGGGCGGCACGGAATGAAAAACTGTTTTTT. The J gene is TRBJ1-4, the V gene TRBV5-1; 8 bases fit TRBD1. CDR1 and CDR2 from the germline V gene are SGHRS and YFSETQ. V gave up 1 base and J gave up 5 bases; unmatched junction bases: 7. This CDR3 spans 16 amino acids.

The CDR3 here is CASSARYEQYF. Here the CDR3 DNA reads TGTGCCAGCAGTGCCCGCTACGAGCAGTACTTC. This chain connects TRBV28 to TRBJ2-7; the D is unclear. Trimming left V 5 bases short and J 3 bases short, with 5 bases between. CDR1 and CDR2 (germline): MDHEN, SYDVKM. The CDR3 has 11 amino acids.

This clonotype was seen a handful of times. This chain uses TRBV5-1 with TRBJ1-1, with unresolved D. Germline CDR1 and CDR2: SGHRS and YFSETQ. Trimming cost V 4 bases and J 1 base, with 14 bases left between them. CDR3 length: 15 residues. This chain's CDR3 is CASSELSGENTEAFF. For the CDR3, the DNA is TGCGCCAGCAGCGAGCTGTCCGGAGAGAACACTGAAGCTTTCTTT.

The chain employs TRBV12-3 or TRBV12-4 and TRBJ2-7; 14 bases are a match to TRBD2. The CDR3 spans 17 residues. V was clipped by 10 bases and J by 6 bases; unmatched bases: 17. CDR3 loop: CAISSRRAGTSGSEQYF. Written as DNA, the CDR3 is TGTGCCATCTCCAGCAGACGTGCCGGGACTAGCGGGAGCGAGCAGTACTTC.

V is TRBV6-1 and J is TRBJ1-5; TRBD1 matches at 9 bases. The CDR3 extends over 15 amino acids. Trimming cost V 6 bases and J 3 bases; bases outside gene matches: 6. Germline V CDR1 and CDR2: MNHNS, SASEGT. CDR3 nucleotide sequence: TGTGCCAGCAGGGACACAGGGGGCCTCAATCAGCCCCAGCATTTT. Its protein product is CASRDTGGLNQPQHF.

The chain couples TRBV5-6 to TRBJ2-7, with D perhaps TRBD2 (6 bases). CDR1 SGHDT and CDR2 YYEEEE come from the germline V gene. Deletions cut 0 bases from V and 4 bases from J, with 14 bases between. This CDR3 spans 15 amino acids. CDR3 region: CASSLESGGRYEQYF. The CDR3 coding sequence is TGTGCCAGCAGCTTGGAATCCGGGGGAAGATACGAGCAGTACTTC.

The chain carries TRBV24-1 and TRBJ2-3; no reliable D call. In germline, CDR1 is KGHDR, CDR2 SFDVKD. This CDR3 region has 13 residues. Trimming cost V 3 bases and J 6 bases, with 9 bases left between them. CDR3 amino acids: CATSDPVRDTQYF. The CDR3 DNA is TGTGCCACCAGTGATCCCGTGAGGGATACGCAGTATTTT.

The chain joins TRBV5-6 to TRBJ2-6, with 9 bases lining up with TRBD1. Trimming removed 2 bases from V and 0 bases from J; junction bases left unmatched: 3. The CDR3 length is 17 residues. Looked up from germline, CDR1 is SGHDT and CDR2 is YYEEEE. The CDR3 is CASSFGTGFSGANVLTF. Here the CDR3 DNA reads TGTGCCAGCAGCTTTGGGACAGGGTTCTCTGGGGCCAACGTCCTGACTTTC.